These 4 T cell receptor beta chains came from one sample sequenced in a study of technical replicates of blood from a few donors. Using immunoSEQ multiplex PCR, the repertoire was profiled, and TCRdb retains in-frame clones only, with some absent. The sample yields more than 70,000 clones, 93% seen once. Sequencing input: T cells isolated from PBMCs. The receptors stem from a human donor in good health.

This chain links TRBV9 with TRBJ2-2; possible D gene TRBD2, 6 bases. Trimming took off 2 bases at V and 6 bases at J, with 20 bases between the two ends. This CDR3 has 17 residues. CDR1 is SGDLS, CDR2 YYNGEE, per germline. The CDR3 protein is CASSVGGGTSFPGELFF. The CDR3 nucleotides are TGTGCCAGCAGCGTGGGTGGGGGGACCTCTTTTCCCGGGGAGCTGTTTTTT.

The chain joins TRBV5-8 to TRBJ1-4; TRBD1 matches 9 bases. The ends lost 2 bases at V and 5 bases at J; junction bases unmatched: 4. Per the germline V gene, CDR1 is SGHTS and CDR2 is YDEGEE. This CDR3 contains 15 residues. CDR3: CASSFAGTGNEKLFF. CDR3 DNA sequence: TGTGCCAGCAGCTTCGCCGGGACAGGGAATGAAAAACTGTTTTTT. The whole variable domain, remainder taken from reference TRBV5-8 and TRBJ1-4, is EAGVTQSPTHLIKTRGQQATLRCSPISGHTSVYWYQQALGLGLQFLLWYDEGEERNRGNFPPRFSGRQFPNYSSELNVNALELEDSALYLCASSFAGTGNEKLFFGSGTQLSVL.

CDR3 nucleotide sequence: TGTGCCAGCAGCCAGCATCTACAGGGAACCTCCTACAATGAGCAGTTCTTC. It specifies CASSQHLQGTSYNEQFF. The V call is TRBV2, the J call TRBJ2-1; perhaps TRBD1 as D (6 bases). CDR3 size: 17 residues. CDR1 and CDR2 from the germline V gene are SNHLY and FYNNEI. The ends were cut back, 6 bases at V and 0 bases at J, with 18 bases in the middle. Together with reference TRBV2 and TRBJ2-1, the CDR3 gives the full variable domain: EPEVTQTPSHQVTQMGQEVILRCVPISNHLYFYWYRQILGQKVEFLVSFYNNEISEKSEIFDDQFSVERPDGSNFTLKIRSTKLEDSAMYFCASSQHLQGTSYNEQFFGPGTRLTVL.

The gene calls are TRBV19 and TRBJ1-3, with D possibly being TRBD1 (5 bases). The germline V gene has CDR1 LNHDA and CDR2 SQIVND (reference sequence). V was shortened by 4 bases and J by 2 bases, with 12 bases between the two germline ends. The CDR3 extends over 15 amino acids. The CDR3 DNA sequence: TGTGCCAGTAGTACAGTCGGGGGGACTGGAAACACCATATATTTT. This gives the protein CASSTVGGTGNTIYF.